This TCR beta chain stems from a study of T cell repertoires in aging, cancer and after chemotherapy. The study's findings and limits: Untreated cancer patients had significantly lower blood TCR diversity than age-matched healthy donors. Healthy donors lost TCR diversity with age mainly through richness, cancer patients through richness and evenness.

This clonotype was recorded a few times. Its antigen is still unknown. CDR3 length equals 14 residues. Per germline, CDR1 ENHRY and CDR2 SYGVKD. The V end lost 0 bases, the J end lost 6 bases, and 11 bases lay between the germline ends. Peripheral blood genomic DNA, not sorted cells or RNA, was the template. Rearranged V-D-J TRB sequences were amplified with a mixed TRB-A/B primer pool. One entry per CDR3 protein, called by TCRdb with MiXCR from the multiplex PCR reads. Of 8,000 to 9,500 distinct CDR3 sequences listed, under 35% are singletons. This rearrangement joins TRBV10-3 to TRBJ1-1, with a tentative D call TRBD1 (6 bases). Material for sequencing was blood. This receptor was taken from a human donor in good health. The CDR3: CAISESLGAAEAFF. For the CDR3, the DNA is TGTGCCATCAGTGAGTCTTTGGGGGCGGCTGAAGCTTTCTTT.